This TCR beta chain is drawn from a study of Tregs in tolerant kidney transplant recipients. Whole-study findings and limits: Some patients' samples used different primers over time, so nucleotide sequences weren't comparable.

Sequencing used immunoSEQ multiplex PCR; TCRdb keeps in-frame clones, though not all of them. This sample has 54,000 or so clones; approximately 91% occur once, and the top ten carry about 16%. The nonmyeloablative bone marrow transplants came from related graft donors, with transient mixed chimerism. Germline V gene sequence: CDR1 MNHEY, CDR2 SMNVEV (reference sequence). The CDR3 has 16 amino acids. On this clone itself: Its specificity is not known.

The sample consisted of CD8+ T cells from blood (PBMCs), taken 24 months after the transplant. The TCR comes from a human patient who received a combined kidney and bone marrow transplant. Some T cells may be supplied by the graft donor. The chain carries TRBV27 and TRBJ2-5, with 10 nucleotides matching TRBD2. The J call could be wrong; TRBJ2-7 is a better fit for the DNA end. The CDR3 protein is CASSPWTSGGTYEQYF. CDR3 nucleotides: TGTGCCAGCAGTCCCTGGACTAGCGGAGGGACCTACGAGCAGTACTTC.